Listed below are T cell receptor beta chains from one sample, sequenced in a study of blood T cell repertoires in COVID-19. Sequencing used immunoSEQ multiplex PCR; TCRdb keeps in-frame clones, though not all of them. This table holds about 42,000 clones, 89% found once. Sample: peripheral blood. These receptors originate from a human donor in a cohort sampled during active COVID-19. Each CDR3 is given with its conserved first and last residue. D genes are given only for firm matches. Expanded clones are given a class, and other clones once, few, many or no size at all.

CDR3nt | CDR3aa | d_gene | v_gene | abundance | j_gene
TGTGCCAGCAGTGAATTCGGGGACTTGAGTGGCTACACCTTC | CASSEFGDLSGYTF | - | TRBV25-1 | - | TRBJ1-2
TGTGCCAGCAGGATCCTACCGTATGGCTACACCTTC | CASRILPYGYTF | - | TRBV5-8 | - | TRBJ1-2
TGTGCCAGCAGCTTACGGAGCGGGAGCTCCTACGAGCAGTACTTC | CASSLRSGSSYEQYF | TRBD2 | TRBV7-2 | once | TRBJ2-7
TGTGCCAGTAGTATCCGGACGGATGGGGCTAGTTCACCCCTCCACTTT | CASSIRTDGASSPLHF | - | TRBV19 | - | TRBJ1-6
TGTGCCAGCAGCCCGACTAGCTGGGGGGCCGGGCAGGGCCACGAGCAGTACTTC | CASSPTSWGAGQGHEQYF | - | TRBV11-2 | - | TRBJ2-7
TGCGCCAGCAGTGAGGCTAGCGGTGAGCAGTACTTC | CASSEASGEQYF | TRBD2 | TRBV10-2 | - | TRBJ2-7
TGTGCCAGCAGTTCCCACAGGGATAGGGCTAACTATGGCTACACCTTC | CASSSHRDRANYGYTF | - | TRBV27 | - | TRBJ1-2
TGTGCCAGCAGTTATTACTCGGCAGGTATTAAGGATACTGAAGCTTTCTTT | CASSYYSAGIKDTEAFF | - | TRBV6-2/TRBV6-3 | - | TRBJ1-1
TGTGCCAGCAGCTTAGGTGGAGCGAACCCCTACGAGCAGTACTTC | CASSLGGANPYEQYF | - | TRBV7-2 | once | TRBJ2-7
TGTGCCAGTAGTATGCACGGGAGGTCCTACGAGCAGTACTTC | CASSMHGRSYEQYF | TRBD2 | TRBV19 | - | TRBJ2-7
TGTGCCAGCAGCTGGGTGGCTAGCGGGGATAACTACGAGCAGTACTTC | CASSWVASGDNYEQYF | TRBD2 | TRBV7-9 | few | TRBJ2-7
TGCGCCAGCAGCACAGGACAGGGCAATGAGCAGTTCTTC | CASSTGQGNEQFF | TRBD1 | TRBV5-1 | - | TRBJ2-1
TGTGCCACCAGTGAAAATCGGGGAGGTAACACTGAAGCTTTCTTT | CATSENRGGNTEAFF | - | TRBV24-1 | - | TRBJ1-1
TGTGCCAGCAGCCCCCGCGACAGCCAACACTACGAGCAGTACTTC | CASSPRDSQHYEQYF | - | TRBV11-2 | once | TRBJ2-7
TGTGCCTGGAGCGCGGGGAGCACCTTC | CAWSAGSTF | - | TRBV30 | - | TRBJ1-2
TGCGCCAGCAGCTTGGAAACAGGGGACATGAACACTGAAGCTTTCTTT | CASSLETGDMNTEAFF | TRBD1 | TRBV5-1 | - | TRBJ1-1
TGTGCCAGCAGGCGGACCGAGGGGAACACTGAAGCTTTCTTT | CASRRTEGNTEAFF | - | TRBV11-2 | - | TRBJ1-1
TGCAGCGTTCCGGGGGGGAGGACAGATACGCAGTATTTT | CSVPGGRTDTQYF | TRBD2 | TRBV29-1 | - | TRBJ2-3
TGTGCCAGCAGCTCCCCCGGGGGGGAGGAGAACACTGAAGCTTTCTTT | CASSSPGGEENTEAFF | - | TRBV7-9 | few | TRBJ1-1
TGTGCCAGCAGCCAGTGGGTGTTGGGGGACAGCGAAGCAACTAATGAAAAACTGTTTTTT | CASSQWVLGDSEATNEKLFF | TRBD1 | TRBV3-1/TRBV3-2 | - | TRBJ1-4
TGCGCCAGCAGCCGGACAGGGAACGGCTACACCTTC | CASSRTGNGYTF | TRBD1 | TRBV4-3 | - | TRBJ1-2
TGTGCCAGCAGCCCATCCGCCGGCGTTCAGCAGGGGCGAGAAGCTTTCTTT | CASSPSAGVQQGREAFF | - | TRBV9 | - | TRBJ1-1
TGTGCCAGCAGCCGACAGGGCAACTACGAGCAGTACTTC | CASSRQGNYEQYF | TRBD1 | TRBV12-3/TRBV12-4 | few | TRBJ2-7
TGCGCCAGCAGTGAAGGACAGGGCTATGTCTACACCTTC | CASSEGQGYVYTF | TRBD1 | TRBV10-2 | - | TRBJ1-2
TGTGCCAGAGGACAGGGTGGAGAAAAACTGTTTTTT | CARGQGGEKLFF | TRBD1 | TRBV2 | - | TRBJ1-4
TGTGCCAGCAGCGTAGGCCCAGCGCACCAAGAGACCCAGTACTTC | CASSVGPAHQETQYF | - | TRBV9 | - | TRBJ2-5